This T cell receptor beta chain appears in the sequencing data of a study of blood T cell repertoires in COVID-19. About the study: Collection of acute and convalescent COVID-19 samples took place in the United States, Italy and Spain. Sources were T cells, B-cell-depleted T cells, or PBMCs; the material itself was cDNA or gDNA.

Germline CDR1 reads SGHNT; CDR2 reads YYREEE (reference sequence). CDR3 size: 16 residues. The ends were cut back, 0 bases at V and 4 bases at J, with 14 bases in the middle. Those enrolled in Seattle joined during active infection and were followed longitudinally afterward. As processed by the authors: Reference gene primer amplification gave nucleated cell count estimates. Here immunoSEQ multiplex PCR was the method, and the copy in TCRdb shows in-frame clones only, minus some. The V and J calls and clone size come from that table; D and trimming were worked out from the DNA. The top ten clones hold over 0.7% of a sample with about half a million clones, roughly 89% of them seen once.

The source material was peripheral blood. The J gene is TRBJ1-3, the V gene TRBV5-4; perhaps TRBD1 as D (5 bases). The TCR sequence derives from a man in his late teens or twenties with COVID-19, enrolled during active disease. The CDR3 sequence is CASSLDAGLTGNTIYF. CDR3 sequence (DNA): TGTGCCAGCAGCTTGGACGCAGGGTTGACAGGAAACACCATATATTTT.